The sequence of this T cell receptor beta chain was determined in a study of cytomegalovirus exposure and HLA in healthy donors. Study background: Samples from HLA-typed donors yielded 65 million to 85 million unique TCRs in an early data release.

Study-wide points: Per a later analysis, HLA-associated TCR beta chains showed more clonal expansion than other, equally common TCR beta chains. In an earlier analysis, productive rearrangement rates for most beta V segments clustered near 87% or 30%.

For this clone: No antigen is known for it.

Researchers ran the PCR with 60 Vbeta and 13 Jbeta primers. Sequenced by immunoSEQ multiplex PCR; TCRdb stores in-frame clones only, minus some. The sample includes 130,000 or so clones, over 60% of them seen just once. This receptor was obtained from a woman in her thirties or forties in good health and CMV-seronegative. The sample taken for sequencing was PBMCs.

DNA of the CDR3: TGTGCCAGCAGCTTAAATCCGGGAGGGCCAGGCGAGCAGTACTTC. It codes for CASSLNPGGPGEQYF. The J gene is TRBJ2-7, the V gene TRBV7-3; 8 nucleotides line up with TRBD2. CDR1 and CDR2 from the germline V gene are SGHTA and FQGTGA. The trim removed 1 base at V and 6 bases at J, leaving 8 bases unmatched. The length of the CDR3 is 15 residues.